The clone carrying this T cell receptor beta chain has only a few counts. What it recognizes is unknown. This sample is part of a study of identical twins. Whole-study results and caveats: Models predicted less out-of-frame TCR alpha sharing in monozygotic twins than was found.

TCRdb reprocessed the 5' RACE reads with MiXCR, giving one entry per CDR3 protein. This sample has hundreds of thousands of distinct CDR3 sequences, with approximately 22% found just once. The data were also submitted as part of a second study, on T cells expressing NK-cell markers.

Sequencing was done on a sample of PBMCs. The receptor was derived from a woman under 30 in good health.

The CDR3 region has the DNA TGTGCCAGCAGCTCATCATCGGGACTTCCCTTGACCCACTATGGCTACACCTTC. Protein: CASSSSSGLPLTHYGYTF. The gene calls are TRBV11-1 and TRBJ1-2; D may be TRBD1 (5 bases). CDR3 size: 18 residues. The germline V gene has CDR1 SGHAT and CDR2 FQDESV (reference sequence). V lost 4 bases to trimming and J lost 3 bases, with 24 bases between them.